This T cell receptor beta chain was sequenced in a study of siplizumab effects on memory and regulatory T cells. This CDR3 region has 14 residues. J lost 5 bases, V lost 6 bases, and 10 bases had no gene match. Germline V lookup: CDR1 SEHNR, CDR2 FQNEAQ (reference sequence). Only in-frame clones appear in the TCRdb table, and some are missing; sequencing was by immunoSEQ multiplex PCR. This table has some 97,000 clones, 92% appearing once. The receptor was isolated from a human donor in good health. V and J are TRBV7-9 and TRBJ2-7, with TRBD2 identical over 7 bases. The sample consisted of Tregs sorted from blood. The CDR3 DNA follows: TGTGCCAGCAGATTTGGCGGGAGAGTGGACGAGCAGTACTTC. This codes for CASRFGGRVDEQYF.